This TCR beta chain was retrieved from a study of cytomegalovirus exposure and HLA in healthy donors. Regarding the study as a whole: A later analysis linked a missense DCLRE1C variant to TCR beta V- and J-gene trimming. The records held CMV serostatus as the only immune exposure information. When a later analysis compared HLA-associated TCR beta chains with equally common others, the HLA-associated chains turned out to be more clonally expanded and to have lower generation probabilities.

For this clone: Antigen unknown.

The PCR employed 60 Vbeta primers together with 13 Jbeta primers. Original processing notes: A later analysis tallied some 84 million unique TCR beta chains, 10 million to 12 million of them shared. Clones were read by immunoSEQ multiplex PCR, and TCRdb kept only the in-frame ones, dropping some. V, J and clone size reflect that table, while D and trimming were determined from the DNA. The sample contains about 120,000 clones, 55% to 65% of which appear only once. The V gene's germline CDR1 is PRHDT and CDR2 FYEKMQ (reference sequence). Trimming pared 0 bases from V and 6 bases from J, leaving 8 bases between. The CDR3 contains 13 residues.

This TCR derives from a man aged 35-49 years in good health and CMV-seropositive. The chain links TRBV13 to TRBJ1-2; D perhaps matches TRBD1 (6 bases). Sequenced: PBMCs. The DNA of the CDR3 is TGTGCCAGCAGCTTAGGGGGGGCCGATGGCTACACCTTC. Protein sequence: CASSLGGADGYTF.